This TCR beta chain was captured in a study of blood T cell repertoires in COVID-19. Study at large: COVID-19 samples collected from the United States, Italy and Spain covered acute and convalescent phases. Sample material is recorded as cDNA or gDNA derived from T cells, B-cell-depleted T cells, or PBMCs.

Authors' processing steps: Researchers report that nucleated cell counts were estimated from reference gene primer amplification. Assay: immunoSEQ multiplex PCR; the TCRdb copy retains only in-frame clones and omits some. V, J and clone size derive from that table, while D and trimming were established from the DNA sequence. The profile shows approximately 180,000 clones, roughly 86% of them singletons. This clone was counted a few times. Germline loops: CDR1 SGDLS, CDR2 YYNGEE. V shed 0 bases and J 4 bases; nucleotides not matched to a gene: 5. This CDR3 has 16 amino acids. Sequenced sample: peripheral blood. This clonotype was obtained from a woman between 45 and 65 years old with acute or convalescent COVID-19. The chain carries TRBV9 and TRBJ2-2; 8 bases match TRBD2. CDR3 nucleotides: TGTGCCAGCAGCGTAGGACGGGGGGGCGCCACCGGGGAGCTGTTTTTT. Its translation: CASSVGRGGATGELFF.